The 22 T cell receptor beta chains given below trace back to one sample, sequenced in a study of cytomegalovirus exposure and HLA in healthy donors. The PCR employed 60 Vbeta primers together with 13 Jbeta primers. The table came from immunoSEQ multiplex PCR; TCRdb's copy has only in-frame clones and leaves some out. The data show 65,000 to 85,000 clones, almost 80% seen once. Material: PBMCs. All receptors come from a woman in her 40s in good health and CMV-seropositive.

The chain employs TRBV18 and TRBJ2-1, with 12 bases matching TRBD2. Germline V gene sequence: CDR1 KGHSH, CDR2 LQKENI. J gave up 0 bases and V 3 bases, and 9 bases lay outside the gene matches. The CDR3 totals 19 residues. CDR3 sequence: CASSPAGTSGPSSYNEQFF. As DNA, the CDR3 is TGTGCCAGCTCACCGGCCGGGACTAGCGGGCCTAGCTCCTACAATGAGCAGTTCTTC.

The chain joins TRBV5-1 to TRBJ2-7; D ambiguous. The CDR3 has 13 amino acids. The ends were cut back, 0 bases at V and 1 base at J, with 5 bases in the middle. The germline gives CDR1 SGHRS, CDR2 YFSETQ. The CDR3 reads CASSLVESYEQYF. In DNA, the CDR3 is TGCGCCAGCAGCTTGGTTGAGTCCTACGAGCAGTACTTC. The whole variable domain, remainder taken from reference TRBV5-1 and TRBJ2-7, is KAGVTQTPRYLIKTRGQQVTLSCSPISGHRSVSWYQQTPGQGLQFLFEYFSETQRNKGNFPGRFSGRQFSNSRSEMNVSTLELGDSALYLCASSLVESYEQYFGPGTRLTVT.

J is TRBJ1-2 and V is TRBV9, with 8 bases identical to TRBD1. This CDR3 has 15 residues. V shed 4 bases and J 7 bases; nucleotides not matched to a gene: 12. Looked up from germline, CDR1 is SGDLS and CDR2 is YYNGEE. The CDR3 DNA reads as TGTGCCAGCAGCCTTGACCCCCAGGGGGCCGGTGGCTACACCTTC. Translating gives CASSLDPQGAGGYTF. The whole variable domain, filled in from reference TRBV9 and TRBJ1-2, reads DSGVTQTPKHLITATGQRVTLRCSPRSGDLSVYWYQQSLDQGLQFLIQYYNGEERAKGNILERFSAQQFPDLHSELNLSSLELGDSALYFCASSLDPQGAGGYTFGSGTRLTVV.

This clone came up many times. The J gene is TRBJ1-2, the V gene TRBV27; weak D call: TRBD1 (5 bases). The V and J ends lost 0 bases and 4 bases respectively, with 12 bases between them. The V gene's germline CDR1 is MNHEY and CDR2 SMNVEV (reference sequence). The CDR3 has 15 residues. CDR3 nucleotide sequence: TGTGCCAGCAGTTTATCACCCCCAGGGCTCTATGGCTACACCTTC. Translating gives CASSLSPPGLYGYTF.

The J gene is TRBJ2-1, the V gene TRBV10-3, with TRBD1 matching 8 bases. Germline V gene sequence: CDR1 ENHRY, CDR2 SYGVKD. CDR3 length: 16 residues. Germline trimming cut 0 bases from V and 2 bases from J; bases unmatched to any gene: 3. CDR3 amino acids: CAISESGTGTYNEQFF. The CDR3 coding sequence is TGTGCCATCAGTGAGTCGGGGACAGGAACCTACAATGAGCAGTTCTTC.

The chain uses TRBV10-3 and TRBJ2-1; a weak D match, TRBD2 (6 bases). CDR1 is ENHRY, CDR2 SYGVKD, per germline. Trimming removed 0 bases at V and 2 bases at J, with 14 bases between. This CDR3 comprises 17 residues. The CDR3 region is CAISESWGLEAYNEQFF. CDR3 coding DNA: TGTGCCATCAGTGAGTCATGGGGACTGGAAGCCTACAATGAGCAGTTCTTC.

The chain carries TRBV7-9 and TRBJ2-5, with TRBD2 matching over 10 bases. CDR1 and CDR2 (germline): SEHNR, FQNEAQ (reference sequence). Unmatched junction bases numbered 20, after V lost 5 bases and J lost 5 bases. The length of the CDR3 is 19 residues. The CDR3: CASSLPLGGKRGGRETQYF. As DNA, the CDR3 is TGTGCCAGCAGCCTACCCCTCGGGGGAAAGCGGGGGGGCCGGGAGACCCAGTACTTC.

The chain carries TRBV6-5 and TRBJ1-1; tentative D call: TRBD1 (6 bases). Trimming pared 7 bases from V and 4 bases from J, leaving 19 bases between. The CDR3 length is 15 residues. The germline V gene has CDR1 MNHEY and CDR2 SVGAGI. The CDR3: CASKQGTVRGTEAFF. DNA of the CDR3: TGTGCCAGCAAACAGGGCACCGTACGAGGCACTGAAGCTTTCTTT.

V usage is TRBV29-1 and J usage is TRBJ1-1, with a weak D call TRBD1 (6 bases). The length of the CDR3 is 14 residues. Germline lookup yields CDR1 SQVTM and CDR2 ANQGSEA. Trimming took off 5 bases at V and 5 bases at J, with 18 bases between the two ends. The CDR3 sequence is CSVLGQLGLTEAFF. The CDR3 DNA follows: TGCAGCGTTCTCGGACAGTTGGGTTTAACTGAAGCTTTCTTT.

The J gene is TRBJ1-2, the V gene TRBV27, with 9 bases matching TRBD1. Germline V gene sequence: CDR1 MNHEY, CDR2 SMNVEV (reference sequence). The CDR3 contains 15 residues. Germline trimming cut 9 bases from V and 6 bases from J; bases unmatched to any gene: 14. The chain's CDR3 is CARHHRDREEDGYTF. In DNA, the CDR3 is TGTGCCAGGCACCACCGGGACAGGGAGGAAGATGGCTACACCTTC.

In DNA form, the CDR3 reads TGCAGCGTTGCTCGAGGTGACATTCAGTACTTC. Translation: CSVARGDIQYF. The chain is built from TRBV29-1 and TRBJ2-4; D unresolved. This CDR3 has 11 residues. From germline, CDR1 is SQVTM and CDR2 ANQGSEA. Deletions cut 4 bases from V and 8 bases from J, with 9 bases between.

V is TRBV30 and J is TRBJ1-1; D remains unclear. Germline CDR1 reads GTSNPN; CDR2 reads SVGIG (reference sequence). The CDR3 length is 14 residues. Trimming left V 1 base short and J 6 bases short, with 15 bases between. The chain's CDR3 is CAWSAPPSLPEAFF. Written as DNA, the CDR3 is TGTGCCTGGAGTGCTCCGCCTTCCCTACCTGAAGCTTTCTTT.

This CDR3 reads CSVGGFQYNEQFF. Here the CDR3 DNA reads TGCAGCGTTGGAGGGTTCCAGTACAATGAGCAGTTCTTC. The chain has TRBV29-1 and TRBJ2-1, with a possible D match to TRBD2 (5 bases). The ends were cut back, 4 bases at V and 4 bases at J, with 11 bases in the middle. The CDR3 loop spans 13 amino acids. The germline gives CDR1 SQVTM, CDR2 ANQGSEA.

The chain joins TRBV28 to TRBJ2-5, with a possible D match to TRBD1 (5 bases). The ends were cut back, 11 bases at V and 4 bases at J, with 14 bases in the middle. The germline V gene encodes CDR1 MDHEN and CDR2 SYDVKM. This CDR3 contains 12 residues. CDR3 residues: CAEAREGETQYF. CDR3 coding DNA: TGTGCCGAGGCCAGGGAAGGAGAGACCCAGTACTTC.

The chain's CDR3 is CASSNRGREGIAFF. CDR3 nucleotides: TGTGCCAGTAGCAACAGGGGGCGAGAGGGGATAGCTTTCTTT. This chain connects TRBV19 to TRBJ1-1; 9 nucleotides align to TRBD1. V dropped 6 bases and J dropped 10; count of bases not matched to a gene: 12. Germline CDR1 reads LNHDA; CDR2 reads SQIVND (reference sequence). The CDR3 runs 14 residues.

This chain uses TRBV5-8 with TRBJ1-1, with D maybe TRBD1 (6 bases). The V and J ends lost 6 bases and 5 bases respectively, with 17 bases between them. This CDR3 has 14 residues. CDR1 and CDR2 from the germline V gene are SGHTS and YDEGEE. The CDR3 nucleotides read TGTGCCAGCACCCGCCGGAGGGGGGGAACTGAAGCTTTCTTT. Translating gives CASTRRRGGTEAFF.

The J gene is TRBJ2-7, the V gene TRBV5-1; D may be TRBD1 (5 bases). This CDR3 region has 13 residues. Germline loops: CDR1 SGHRS, CDR2 YFSETQ. V lost 4 bases and J 5 bases, leaving 13 bases between the germline ends. The CDR3 nucleotides are TGCGCCAGCAGCCTTCGACAGAGCGACGAGCAGTACTTC. It encodes CASSLRQSDEQYF. Combining the CDR3 with reference TRBV5-1 and TRBJ2-7 gives the whole variable domain KAGVTQTPRYLIKTRGQQVTLSCSPISGHRSVSWYQQTPGQGLQFLFEYFSETQRNKGNFPGRFSGRQFSNSRSEMNVSTLELGDSALYLCASSLRQSDEQYFGPGTRLTVT.

In regard to this clone: A junction boundary mismatches the germline segment, possibly from a read error. The rearrangement links TRBV30 to TRBJ1-6, with 7 bases lining up with TRBD1. Per germline, CDR1 GTSNPN and CDR2 SVGIG (reference sequence). The CDR3 sequence is 10 residues long. Written as DNA, the CDR3 is TGTGCCTGGGGAGGGGGACAGCTACGCTTT. Its translation: CAWGGGQLRF.

This chain joins TRBV12-5 and TRBJ2-1; D is perhaps TRBD2 (6 bases). The CDR3 runs 12 residues. Germline CDR1 and CDR2: LGHNT and FRNRAP. Trimming took off 6 bases at V and 7 bases at J, with 10 bases between the two ends. As DNA, the CDR3 is TGTGCTAGTGGGCCGACTAGGAATGAGCAGTTCTTC. Amino acid sequence: CASGPTRNEQFF. Supplemented by reference TRBV12-5 and TRBJ2-1, the full variable domain reads DARVTQTPRHKVTEMGQEVTMRCQPILGHNTVFWYRQTMMQGLELLAYFRNRAPLDDSGMPKDRFSAEMPDATLATLKIQPSEPRDSAVYFCASGPTRNEQFFGPGTRLTVL.

The chain joins TRBV7-8 to TRBJ2-2; tentative D call: TRBD1 (6 bases). Germline V CDR1 and CDR2: SGHVS, FQNEAQ. CDR3 length: 13 amino acids. V lost 2 bases and J 5 bases, leaving 6 bases between the germline ends. Here the CDR3 DNA reads TGTGCCAGCAGCTTAACAGGGACCGGGGAGCTGTTTTTT. Amino acids: CASSLTGTGELFF.

The J gene is TRBJ2-1, the V gene TRBV29-1, with 7 bases aligning to TRBD2. This CDR3 spans 13 amino acids. Losses at the gene ends were 7 bases for V and 4 bases for J; bases not matched to a gene: 7. Per germline, CDR1 SQVTM and CDR2 ANQGSEA. The CDR3 nucleotides read TGCAGCGCAGGCGGGAGTCCGTACAATGAGCAGTTCTTC. This gives the protein CSAGGSPYNEQFF.

V gene TRBV6-5 combines with J gene TRBJ2-5; 12 nucleotides match TRBD2. V lost 7 bases to trimming and J lost 5 bases; unmatched junction nucleotides: 8. CDR3 length: 15 residues. Per the germline V gene, CDR1 is MNHEY and CDR2 is SVGAGI. The CDR3 region has the DNA TGTGCCAGCATTAGAACTAGCGGGGGGTGGGAGACCCAGTACTTC. Protein sequence: CASIRTSGGWETQYF.